This T cell receptor beta chain was sequenced for a study of cytomegalovirus exposure and HLA in healthy donors listed by TCRdb under 2017. Context from the whole study: According to a later analysis, the 120 or so validation repertoires were produced on the same platform as the 666 repertoires of the first cohort. Along with the roughly 700-subject first cohort, a separate validation cohort of over 90 different subjects was used. The study was designed to test whether signatures of past pathogen exposure could be identified by cataloging public T cell receptors. To predict cytomegalovirus infection status, the study combined high-throughput TCR immunosequencing, statistical association of individual TCRs with disease status, and machine learning.

As for this clone: Its antigen is still unknown. No base qualities exist here, and no much larger clone lies one base off it.

Overall results and qualifications from the work: The classifier was reported to diagnose cytomegalovirus status with high specificity and sensitivity in both the original and validation cohorts. A total of fewer than 200 TCR beta chains were listed by the study as associated with cytomegalovirus. In vitro tests confirmed that a few of the cytomegalovirus-associated TCR beta chains recognize cytomegalovirus antigens. A later analysis found that TCRs clustered in the first cohort also tended to co-occur in the 95 to 150 validation repertoires, with roughly 95% of cluster scores above 0. The authors suggested that the approach could potentially be extended to other disease states and immunological phenotypes. A later analysis had no HLA typing for the validation cohort, so co-occurrence there was scored across all 130 or so repertoires. Most TCR sequences were observed very rarely across donors, whereas some public TCRs were present in many individuals.

From its cysteine to its phenylalanine, the CDR3 spans 14 amino acids. Only the CDR3 DNA stays, 42 bases, in frame from base 1. At the junction V is shortened by 3 bases and J by 0 bases, with 12 bases in between. Based on the germline V gene, the CDR1 and CDR2 sequences are SQVTM and ANQGSEA. Separate from the approximately 670-subject first cohort, the validation cohort of 90 to 150 subjects was the group to which the donors belonged. The library was made by the immunoSEQ multiplex PCR assay. The paper's processing steps were these. To diagnose cytomegalovirus status from the catalog of TCR beta chain sequences, a statistical classification framework was built. TCRdb provides this immuneACCESS table in a form limited to in-frame rearrangements. Some clones are lacking; in checked studies, under half of them reflect an unresolved V gene, and why the rest are absent is not known. V and J calls and clone size come straight from that table; D and trimming were deduced from the DNA. The sample has 160,000 or so clones on record, more than 75% of them singletons. The ten largest clones represent 2% to 3% of the sample.

Rearrangement joined TRBV29-1 to TRBJ2-7; TRBD2 is possibly the D segment (5 matching bases). This clonotype originated in a man between 18 and 35 years old in good health and CMV-seropositive. Sequencing was carried out using PBMCs. In nucleotide form, the sequence is TGCAGCGTTGAGGTTAGCGCCCTCTCCTACGAGCAGTACTTC. This yields the protein CSVEVSALSYEQYF.